This is a list of T cell receptor beta chains from one sample in a study of identical twins. TCRdb re-derived calls from the 5' RACE reads in MiXCR, one entry per CDR3 protein. Seen here are approximately 260,000 distinct CDR3 sequences, about 8.3% observed once, and the top ten hold less than 4%. Separately, the same data were catalogued under a study of yellow fever vaccine responses in identical twins.

Sequencing used CD8+ T cells sorted from blood. Receptor source: a woman aged 18-30 years in good health. The CDR3 runs from the conserved cysteine through the conserved F or W. Fields, in order: D gene, clone size, V gene, J gene, CDR3 DNA, CDR3 protein. A D gene is named only where the DNA matches it firmly. Some rows have no size entry. The others give once, few or many, or a class for an expanded clone.

D gene: -; clone size: many; V gene: TRBV10-3; J gene: TRBJ2-7; CDR3 DNA: TGTGCCATCAGAATAGGTACCTACGAGCAGTACTTC; CDR3 protein: CAIRIGTYEQYF
D gene: -; clone size: -; V gene: TRBV20-1; J gene: TRBJ2-2; CDR3 DNA: TGCAGTGCTAGAGATGGGGCGGCCCGAGCCGGGGAGCTGTTTTTT; CDR3 protein: CSARDGAARAGELFF
D gene: -; clone size: many; V gene: TRBV29-1; J gene: TRBJ2-5; CDR3 DNA: TGCAGCGTCGACTCTTGGCTCGGGACTCGACAGCAACAAGAGACCCAGTACTTC; CDR3 protein: CSVDSWLGTRQQQETQYF
D gene: -; clone size: few; V gene: TRBV4-1; J gene: TRBJ2-7; CDR3 DNA: TGCGCCAGCAGCCATCTTGAGACGAGCAGCTCCTACGAGCAGTACTTC; CDR3 protein: CASSHLETSSSYEQYF
D gene: -; clone size: -; V gene: TRBV28; J gene: TRBJ2-4; CDR3 DNA: TGTGCCAGCAGTTTACCCCAAGGGGCCAAAAACATTCAGTACTTC; CDR3 protein: CASSLPQGAKNIQYF
D gene: -; clone size: -; V gene: TRBV10-3; J gene: TRBJ2-2; CDR3 DNA: TGTGCCATCAGTGAGTCCCCTGGGACCGGGGAGCTGTTTTTT; CDR3 protein: CAISESPGTGELFF
D gene: TRBD1; clone size: many; V gene: TRBV27; J gene: TRBJ2-7; CDR3 DNA: TGTGCCAGCAGTCCCCGGACAGGGTCGAGGTACGAGCAGTACTTC; CDR3 protein: CASSPRTGSRYEQYF
D gene: TRBD1; clone size: -; V gene: TRBV4-1; J gene: TRBJ2-7; CDR3 DNA: TGCGCCAGCAGCCAAGGACAGGGGGGGACCTACGAGCAGTACTTC; CDR3 protein: CASSQGQGGTYEQYF
D gene: TRBD2; clone size: -; V gene: TRBV27; J gene: TRBJ2-5; CDR3 DNA: TGTGGCGCGGGGGGGCCAGGGACCCAGTACTTC; CDR3 protein: CGAGGPGTQYF
D gene: -; clone size: -; V gene: TRBV4-3; J gene: TRBJ2-1; CDR3 DNA: TGCGCCAGCAGCCAAGTATCCGGGGACGATGAGCAGTTCTTC; CDR3 protein: CASSQVSGDDEQFF
D gene: -; clone size: few; V gene: TRBV4-3; J gene: TRBJ2-3; CDR3 DNA: TGCGCCAGCAGCCAAGTCGAAGCCTTTCTCACAGATACGCAGTATTTT; CDR3 protein: CASSQVEAFLTDTQYF
D gene: TRBD1; clone size: -; V gene: TRBV10-3; J gene: TRBJ2-7; CDR3 DNA: TGTGCCATCAGACAAAACTGGGGACAGGACAACGAGCAGTACTTC; CDR3 protein: CAIRQNWGQDNEQYF
D gene: -; clone size: -; V gene: TRBV11-1; J gene: TRBJ2-2; CDR3 DNA: TGTGCCAGCACCCTACCACCCGACAGCAACCGAAGAACTTTGAACACCGGGGAGCTGTTTTTT; CDR3 protein: CASTLPPDSNRRTLNTGELFF
D gene: -; clone size: few; V gene: TRBV20-1; J gene: TRBJ1-5; CDR3 DNA: TGCAGTGCTCGACACCTAAATCAGCCCCAGCATTTT; CDR3 protein: CSARHLNQPQHF
D gene: -; clone size: many; V gene: TRBV29-1; J gene: TRBJ2-3; CDR3 DNA: TGCAGCGCTCGGTCACAAATGACAGATACGCAGTATTTT; CDR3 protein: CSARSQMTDTQYF
D gene: -; clone size: many; V gene: TRBV20-1; J gene: TRBJ2-7; CDR3 DNA: TGCAGTGCTAGAGATAGTCAGGGGGAGGCTTTCGAGCAGTACTTC; CDR3 protein: CSARDSQGEAFEQYF
D gene: -; clone size: -; V gene: TRBV12-3/TRBV12-4; J gene: TRBJ1-5; CDR3 DNA: TGTGCCAGCAGTGTCTACCAGGGGTACAATCAGCCCCAGCATTTT; CDR3 protein: CASSVYQGYNQPQHF
D gene: TRBD2; clone size: few; V gene: TRBV20-1; J gene: TRBJ2-3; CDR3 DNA: TGCAGTGCTAGGCGGGGGGCGCGCACAGATACGCAGTATTTT; CDR3 protein: CSARRGARTDTQYF
D gene: TRBD1; clone size: few; V gene: TRBV20-1; J gene: TRBJ1-2; CDR3 DNA: TGCAGTGCTAGGGGGACAGGGGCCAATCTGGCAGACTATGGCTACACCTTC; CDR3 protein: CSARGTGANLADYGYTF
D gene: -; clone size: few; V gene: TRBV6-2/TRBV6-3; J gene: TRBJ2-7; CDR3 DNA: TGTGCCAGCAGCTCAAGCCCCGAGCAGTACTTC; CDR3 protein: CASSSSPEQYF
D gene: -; clone size: -; V gene: TRBV6-2/TRBV6-3; J gene: TRBJ2-7; CDR3 DNA: TGTGCCAGCAGCGACCACGAGCAGTACTTC; CDR3 protein: CASSDHEQYF
D gene: TRBD2; clone size: -; V gene: TRBV6-5; J gene: TRBJ2-5; CDR3 DNA: TGTGCCAGCAGTTACTCTCTGTCTAGCGGGAGACAGACCCAGTACTTC; CDR3 protein: CASSYSLSSGRQTQYF
D gene: -; clone size: -; V gene: TRBV9; J gene: TRBJ1-1; CDR3 DNA: TGTGCCAGCAGCGGCAGGGTCGACGAAGCTTTCTTT; CDR3 protein: CASSGRVDEAFF
D gene: TRBD2; clone size: many; V gene: TRBV4-3; J gene: TRBJ2-7; CDR3 DNA: TGCGCCAGCAGCCCGGGACTAGCGGGAGTGTACGAGCAGTACTTC; CDR3 protein: CASSPGLAGVYEQYF
D gene: TRBD1; clone size: -; V gene: TRBV20-1; J gene: TRBJ2-7; CDR3 DNA: TGCAGTGCAGACGGACAGGAAAACTACGAGCAGTACTTC; CDR3 protein: CSADGQENYEQYF
D gene: TRBD2; clone size: many; V gene: TRBV27; J gene: TRBJ2-7; CDR3 DNA: TGTGCCAGCAGCGCCCTTTGGCTAGCGGGGGGCGCTTCCTACGAGCAGTACTTC; CDR3 protein: CASSALWLAGGASYEQYF
D gene: -; clone size: many; V gene: TRBV11-2; J gene: TRBJ2-3; CDR3 DNA: TGTGCCAGCAGCTACTGGGGGGATAGCACAGATACGCAGTATTTT; CDR3 protein: CASSYWGDSTDTQYF
D gene: TRBD1; clone size: few; V gene: TRBV7-6; J gene: TRBJ2-1; CDR3 DNA: TGTGCCAGCAGCTTAGATATTGGGACAGCCCTCTTCAATTTCAACGAGCAGTTCTTC; CDR3 protein: CASSLDIGTALFNFNEQFF
D gene: -; clone size: many; V gene: TRBV7-7; J gene: TRBJ2-7; CDR3 DNA: TGTGCTAGCAGCTTAGATGCGGACTCCTACGAGCAGTACTTC; CDR3 protein: CASSLDADSYEQYF
D gene: TRBD2; clone size: many; V gene: TRBV4-2; J gene: TRBJ2-1; CDR3 DNA: TGTGCCAGCAGACATCTAGGAACTAGCGGGGTCCTCAAGTCCTACAATGAGCAGTTCTTC; CDR3 protein: CASRHLGTSGVLKSYNEQFF
D gene: TRBD2; clone size: -; V gene: TRBV18; J gene: TRBJ2-5; CDR3 DNA: TGTGCCAGCTCACCACCGGTCTCGCGGGAGGTACTCCAAGAGACCCAGTACTTC; CDR3 protein: CASSPPVSREVLQETQYF
D gene: -; clone size: -; V gene: TRBV6-1; J gene: TRBJ2-5; CDR3 DNA: TGTGCCAGCAGGACGACCCCCTTAGAAGAGACCCAGTGCTTC; CDR3 protein: CASRTTPLEETQCF
D gene: TRBD1; clone size: -; V gene: TRBV28; J gene: TRBJ2-3; CDR3 DNA: TGTGCCAGCAGTTGGGACAGGGGTCGGGAGGCCGAGGCAGATACGCAGTATTTT; CDR3 protein: CASSWDRGREAEADTQYF
D gene: -; clone size: -; V gene: TRBV2; J gene: TRBJ2-7; CDR3 DNA: TGTGCCAGCAGTGAAATCCGCTACGAGCAGTACTTC; CDR3 protein: CASSEIRYEQYF
D gene: TRBD1; clone size: few; V gene: TRBV6-1; J gene: TRBJ2-2; CDR3 DNA: TGTGCCAGCAGGAGTAAGGGGGCGCTCCGGGAGCTGTTTTTT; CDR3 protein: CASRSKGALRELFF
D gene: TRBD1; clone size: few; V gene: TRBV7-2; J gene: TRBJ2-7; CDR3 DNA: TGTGCCAGCAGCGATCCCGGGACAGGGCGCTACGAGCAGTACTTC; CDR3 protein: CASSDPGTGRYEQYF
D gene: -; clone size: few; V gene: TRBV4-3; J gene: TRBJ2-7; CDR3 DNA: TGCGCCAGCAGCCAAGACCCAGGGCCCTACGAGCAGTACTTC; CDR3 protein: CASSQDPGPYEQYF
D gene: TRBD1; clone size: many; V gene: TRBV12-3/TRBV12-4; J gene: TRBJ2-7; CDR3 DNA: TGTGCCAGCTTAATAAAAAGGACAGGGGGCTCCTACGAGCAGTACTTC; CDR3 protein: CASLIKRTGGSYEQYF
D gene: -; clone size: few; V gene: TRBV5-1; J gene: TRBJ2-5; CDR3 DNA: TGCGCCAGCAGCTTACCGCAGACTAGTGCGGAAGAGACCCAGTACTTC; CDR3 protein: CASSLPQTSAEETQYF
D gene: -; clone size: few; V gene: TRBV29-1; J gene: TRBJ2-7; CDR3 DNA: TGCAGCGTTGAATGGGGGGGGGCCGGGTACGAGCAGTACTTC; CDR3 protein: CSVEWGGAGYEQYF
D gene: -; clone size: few; V gene: TRBV29-1; J gene: TRBJ2-7; CDR3 DNA: TGCAGCGTTGTGACAGACGAGCAGTACTTC; CDR3 protein: CSVVTDEQYF
D gene: -; clone size: -; V gene: TRBV10-3; J gene: TRBJ1-1; CDR3 DNA: TGTGCCATCAGTGATAGCGTCGCTTTGAACACTGAAGCTTTCTTT; CDR3 protein: CAISDSVALNTEAFF
D gene: TRBD2; clone size: -; V gene: TRBV7-9; J gene: TRBJ2-3; CDR3 DNA: TGTGCCAGCAGCCCAGCGGGAGGGCCCTTAGATACGCAGTATTTT; CDR3 protein: CASSPAGGPLDTQYF
D gene: -; clone size: few; V gene: TRBV7-6; J gene: TRBJ2-5; CDR3 DNA: TGTGCCAGCAGCCCTCATAGGGTGGGGAGAGCGAGGGGCGAGACCCAGTACTTC; CDR3 protein: CASSPHRVGRARGETQYF
D gene: -; clone size: -; V gene: TRBV28; J gene: TRBJ2-7; CDR3 DNA: TGTGCCAGCAGTCTAGCCGGCGCGGCCTACGAGCAGTACTTC; CDR3 protein: CASSLAGAAYEQYF
D gene: -; clone size: few; V gene: TRBV28; J gene: TRBJ1-5; CDR3 DNA: TGTGCCAGCAGCCACGAGGGGGTAGATCAGCCCCAGCATTTT; CDR3 protein: CASSHEGVDQPQHF
D gene: -; clone size: many; V gene: TRBV7-9; J gene: TRBJ2-1; CDR3 DNA: TGTGCCAGCACGTGGACAGCTTTCAATGAGCAGTTCTTC; CDR3 protein: CASTWTAFNEQFF
D gene: TRBD2; clone size: few; V gene: TRBV20-1; J gene: TRBJ2-5; CDR3 DNA: TGCAGTGCTACTCCCGGGACTAGAGACGTGTACCAAGAGACCCAGTACTTC; CDR3 protein: CSATPGTRDVYQETQYF
D gene: TRBD2; clone size: many; V gene: TRBV24-1; J gene: TRBJ2-1; CDR3 DNA: TGTGCCACCAGTTTAGGGCTAGCGGGAGAGGGCTACAATGAGCAGTTCTTC; CDR3 protein: CATSLGLAGEGYNEQFF
D gene: TRBD2; clone size: -; V gene: TRBV12-3/TRBV12-4; J gene: TRBJ2-1; CDR3 DNA: TGTGCCAGCAGTTCGGGACTAGGAGGGAATGAGCAGTTCTTC; CDR3 protein: CASSSGLGGNEQFF
D gene: TRBD1; clone size: -; V gene: TRBV6-5; J gene: TRBJ2-3; CDR3 DNA: TGTGCCAGCAGTTATGACAGGGAAACAGATACGCAGTATTTT; CDR3 protein: CASSYDRETDTQYF
D gene: -; clone size: -; V gene: TRBV7-9; J gene: TRBJ2-2; CDR3 DNA: TGTGCCAGCAGCTCCCCTACAAGGGCTTCCGGGGAGCTGTTTTTT; CDR3 protein: CASSSPTRASGELFF
D gene: TRBD2; clone size: many; V gene: TRBV9; J gene: TRBJ2-3; CDR3 DNA: TGTGCCAGCAGCCCAGCGGGGCGGAGCACAGATACGCAGTATTTT; CDR3 protein: CASSPAGRSTDTQYF
D gene: -; clone size: many; V gene: TRBV10-3; J gene: TRBJ2-1; CDR3 DNA: TGTGCCATCAGTGAGTCGTTGTTAAACAATGAGCAGTTCTTC; CDR3 protein: CAISESLLNNEQFF
D gene: TRBD2; clone size: -; V gene: TRBV6-4; J gene: TRBJ2-2; CDR3 DNA: TGTGCCAGCAGTGAGCGGGCGGGAGTAGCCGGGGAGCTGTTTTTT; CDR3 protein: CASSERAGVAGELFF
D gene: -; clone size: few; V gene: TRBV7-2; J gene: TRBJ1-1; CDR3 DNA: TGTGCCAGCAGCTACCCACAGGGTACCATGAACACTGAAGCTTTCTTT; CDR3 protein: CASSYPQGTMNTEAFF
D gene: TRBD2; clone size: -; V gene: TRBV27; J gene: TRBJ2-1; CDR3 DNA: TGTGCCAGCAAATTAGACGGGGGGGGGTACAATGAGCAGTTCTTC; CDR3 protein: CASKLDGGGYNEQFF